This T cell receptor beta chain is drawn from a study of shared clonotypes between healthy human individuals. Only in-frame clones appear in the TCRdb table, and some are missing; sequencing was by immunoSEQ multiplex PCR. The table has 650,000 to 800,000 clones, roughly 72% seen once. Concerning this clone itself: The same CDR3 also results from other DNA sequences found in this sample.

This clonotype originated in a woman aged 25 to 45 in good health. Sequencing input: memory CD4+ T cells sorted from blood. The subset is: CD45RA-negative fraction.

CDR3 sequence reads: CASSLMGNEQFF. DNA for the CDR3: TGTGCCAGCAGCTTAATGGGTAATGAGCAGTTCTTC. The rearrangement links TRBV7-3 to TRBJ2-1, with no clear D. V lost 1 base, J lost 7 bases, and 5 bases lay in between. The CDR3 length is 12 residues. Germline V gene lookup returns CDR1 SGHTA and CDR2 FQGTGA.